One sample yielded the 10 T cell receptor beta chains listed below, sequenced in a study of human thymus T cells. The assay was immunoSEQ multiplex PCR, and TCRdb's table has in-frame clones only and misses some. The table records some 120,000 clones, 90% to 95% of them present only once. The study used thymus tissue resected during corrective heart surgery. Sample: thymus tissue. These receptors were obtained from a boy under two years old with a congenital heart defect but otherwise immunologically healthy.

The CDR3: CASSEETGGLNEQFF. The CDR3 DNA reads as TGTGCCAGCAGTGAAGAGACGGGGGGGCTCAATGAGCAGTTCTTC. The gene calls are TRBV6-1 and TRBJ2-1, with TRBD2 matching 8 bases. Germline V lookup: CDR1 MNHNS, CDR2 SASEGT. Trimming at V came to 1 base and at J to 6 bases, leaving 5 bases not matched to a gene. There are 15 residues in the CDR3.

This clone was observed a few times. The chain combines TRBV4-1 with TRBJ1-1; D not certain. CDR3 length: 11 amino acids. Germline V gene sequence: CDR1 MGHRA, CDR2 YSYEKL. Trimming shortened V by 0 bases and J by 8 bases, and 4 bases separated the two germline ends. CDR3 protein: CASSQEREAFF. As DNA, the CDR3 is TGCGCCAGCAGCCAAGAAAGGGAAGCTTTCTTT.

The chain couples TRBV9 to TRBJ1-1, with TRBD1 matching over 8 bases. Germline V CDR1 and CDR2: SGDLS, YYNGEE. The CDR3 is 13 residues long. The ends lost 1 base at V and 11 bases at J; junction bases unmatched: 7. The CDR3 nucleotides read TGTGCCAGCAGCGTAAGGGAGGGACAGGCCGCTTTCTTT. As protein: CASSVREGQAAFF. Drawing the rest from reference TRBV9 and TRBJ1-1, the complete variable domain is DSGVTQTPKHLITATGQRVTLRCSPRSGDLSVYWYQQSLDQGLQFLIQYYNGEERAKGNILERFSAQQFPDLHSELNLSSLELGDSALYFCASSVREGQAAFFGQGTRLTVV.

This clone has only one observation. The J gene is TRBJ1-6, the V gene TRBV9; 7 bases match TRBD1. This CDR3 has 14 residues. J gave up 5 bases and V 3 bases, and 2 bases lay outside the gene matches. Per germline, CDR1 SGDLS and CDR2 YYNGEE. CDR3 sequence reads: CASSAGQNNSPLHF. The CDR3 nucleotides are TGTGCCAGCAGCGCGGGACAGAATAATTCACCCCTCCACTTT.

The chain combines TRBV19 with TRBJ1-2, with a weak D call TRBD1 (5 bases). This CDR3 region has 16 residues. Deletions cut 6 bases from V and 1 base from J, with 18 bases between. Germline-derived CDR1 and CDR2 are LNHDA and SQIVND (reference sequence). The DNA of the CDR3 is TGTGCCAGTAGGAACGGACACCCGGCACGTAACTATGGCTACACCTTC. This sequence encodes CASRNGHPARNYGYTF.

The V call is TRBV7-9, the J call TRBJ1-3; D remains unclear. Per the germline V gene, CDR1 is SEHNR and CDR2 is FQNEAQ (reference sequence). The CDR3 length is 10 residues. V was clipped by 8 bases and J by 1 base, with 0 bases between them. The CDR3 spells CASSGNTIYF. The CDR3 DNA sequence: TGTGCCAGCTCTGGAAACACCATATATTTT.

This clone was seen only once. The rearrangement uses TRBV7-9 and TRBJ1-2, with D possibly matching TRBD1 (5 bases). The CDR3 length is 13 residues. Germline CDR1 and CDR2: SEHNR and FQNEAQ (reference sequence). V lost 2 bases and J 4 bases, leaving 8 bases between the germline ends. CDR3 amino acids: CASSLTGGYGYTF. In nucleotides, the CDR3 is TGTGCCAGCAGCTTAACGGGGGGCTATGGCTACACCTTC.

The J gene is TRBJ2-2, the V gene TRBV5-1; no firm D call. Germline CDR1 reads SGHRS; CDR2 reads YFSETQ. The V end lost 4 bases, the J end lost 4 bases, and 17 bases lay between the germline ends. This CDR3 has 16 amino acids. CDR3 protein: CASSAESPHSTGELFF. In DNA, the CDR3 is TGCGCCAGCAGCGCCGAGAGCCCCCACTCCACCGGGGAGCTGTTTTTT.

This chain joins TRBV28 and TRBJ1-1; D perhaps matches TRBD1 (5 bases). V gave up 6 bases and J gave up 7 bases, with 12 bases separating them. Germline V gene data show CDR1 as MDHEN and CDR2 as SYDVKM. This CDR3 has 12 amino acids. The CDR3 DNA sequence: TGTGCCAGCAGATTACGGGGGGATGAAGCTTTCTTT. Translating it yields CASRLRGDEAFF.

The chain uses TRBV4-3 and TRBJ1-2; D possibly corresponds to TRBD1 (5 bases). Germline loops: CDR1 LGHNA, CDR2 YSLEER. This CDR3 spans 14 amino acids. V lost 1 base and J lost 4, with 10 bases in between. The DNA of the CDR3 is TGCGCCAGCAGCCAAGGAGGGGAGGGCTATGGCTACACCTTC. Translation: CASSQGGEGYGYTF.